The T cell receptor (beta chain) described here comes from a study of CD8 T cells in ankylosing spondylitis. Overall study results and limits: A motif in TCR beta, a set of eight highly homologous variants, appeared characteristic of ankylosing spondylitis blood.

Germline CDR1 and CDR2: SGHRS and YFSETQ. The CDR3 has 15 amino acids. The V segment lost 0 bases and the J segment 9 bases; nucleotides outside the gene matches: 8. Concerning this clonotype itself: Its matching antigen is unknown.

From the 5' RACE reads, TCRdb called clonotypes with MiXCR, one entry per CDR3 protein. The sample includes some 800,000 distinct CDR3 sequences, approximately 12% seen only once; the top ten take 0.45% to 0.6%. J is TRBJ2-1 and V is TRBV5-1, with 8 bases fitting TRBD1. The source is a male donor with ankylosing spondylitis. Sequenced input: blood, either unsorted or a sorted T cell fraction (not recorded which). The CDR3 sequence: CASSLGWGQVREQFF. CDR3 nucleotides: TGCGCCAGCAGCTTGGGGTGGGGACAGGTCCGTGAGCAGTTCTTC.